This T cell receptor (beta chain) was sequenced in a study of blood T cell repertoires in COVID-19. Study overall: Spain, Italy and the United States supplied samples that represented acute and convalescent COVID-19. T cells, B-cell-depleted T cells, or PBMCs supplied cDNA or gDNA.

Profiling relied on immunoSEQ multiplex PCR, and the TCRdb table lists in-frame clones only, not all of them. The repertoire has 150,000 or so clones, around 79% of them found once; the top ten carry around 5%. The V segment lost 6 bases and the J segment 7 bases; nucleotides outside the gene matches: 10. This CDR3 region has 15 residues. Germline-derived CDR1 and CDR2 are SNHLY and FYNNEI. The Seattle patients, enrolled during active infection, were followed longitudinally. Specimen: peripheral blood. The V gene is TRBV2, the J gene TRBJ2-3, with 10 bases aligning to TRBD2. The sequence came from an older woman with COVID-19, enrolled during active disease. CDR3 sequence: CASRLEAGGPYTQYF. Here the CDR3 DNA reads TGTGCCAGCAGGCTGGAAGCGGGGGGGCCGTATACGCAGTATTTT.